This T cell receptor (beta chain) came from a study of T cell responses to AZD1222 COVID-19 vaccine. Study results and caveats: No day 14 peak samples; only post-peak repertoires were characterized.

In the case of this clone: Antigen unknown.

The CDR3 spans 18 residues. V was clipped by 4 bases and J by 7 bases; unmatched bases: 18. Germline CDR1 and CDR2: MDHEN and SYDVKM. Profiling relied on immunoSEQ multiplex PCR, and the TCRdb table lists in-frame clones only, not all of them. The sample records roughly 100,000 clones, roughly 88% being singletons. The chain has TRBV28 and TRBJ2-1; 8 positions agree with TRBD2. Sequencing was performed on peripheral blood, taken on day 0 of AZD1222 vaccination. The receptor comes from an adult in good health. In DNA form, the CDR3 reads TGTGCCAGCAGTTCGGAGGGGGGAGGGACTAGGGGAGGGAATGAGCAGTTCTTC. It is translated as CASSSEGGGTRGGNEQFF. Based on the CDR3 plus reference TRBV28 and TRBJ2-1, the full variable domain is DVKVTQSSRYLVKRTGEKVFLECVQDMDHENMFWYRQDPGLGLRLIYFSYDVKMKEKGDIPEGYSVSREKKERFSLILESASTNQTSMYLCASSSEGGGTRGGNEQFFGPGTRLTVL.